This T cell receptor (beta chain) was sequenced for a study of blood T cell repertoires in COVID-19. For the study at large: The samples span acute and convalescent COVID-19 from the United States, Italy and Spain. From T cells, B-cell-depleted T cells, or PBMCs came the material, which was cDNA or gDNA.

Per the authors' pipeline: Estimation of nucleated cell counts was performed using reference gene primer amplification. Profiled with immunoSEQ multiplex PCR; TCRdb holds only in-frame clones, not every one. For V, J and clone size, that table is used; D and trimming come from the DNA. The sample gives tens of thousands of clones, approximately 82% of which show up once; around a sixth is in the top ten. Trimming removed 4 bases at V and 0 bases at J, with 10 bases between. Looked up from germline, CDR1 is LGHDT and CDR2 is YNNKEL (reference sequence). This CDR3 region has 15 residues. The gene calls are TRBV3-1 (or the pseudogene TRBV3-2) and TRBJ1-5; D gene uncertain. The sequence was collected from a woman aged 80 or older with acute or convalescent COVID-19. The sequenced material came from peripheral blood. The CDR3 here is CASSLGLYSNQPQHF. CDR3 in DNA: TGTGCCAGCAGCCTTGGGCTTTATAGCAATCAGCCCCAGCATTTT.